The present entry profiles one T cell receptor (beta chain) with its context. The data were taken from a study of blood T cell repertoires in COVID-19. Whole-study context: In each case, the material was cDNA or gDNA derived from T cells, B-cell-depleted T cells, or PBMCs.

V was cut by 9 bases and J by 5 bases, with 23 bases left in between. The CDR3 loop spans 15 amino acids. Germline CDR1 is SGHRS and CDR2 is YFSETQ. The assay was immunoSEQ multiplex PCR, and TCRdb's table has in-frame clones only and misses some. Of 150,000 or so clones listed, roughly 78% are singletons. The rearrangement joins TRBV5-1 to TRBJ1-1; D possibly corresponds to TRBD1 (5 bases). This TCR derives from a man older than 75 with acute or convalescent COVID-19. The sequenced sample was peripheral blood. CDR3 protein: CATGRDPLGGTEAFF. The CDR3 bases are TGCGCCACCGGACGGGACCCCCTGGGAGGGACTGAAGCTTTCTTT.